This section outlines one T cell receptor (beta chain) sequence together with its context. Its antigen is as yet unknown. This record comes from a study of T-cell reconstitution after alpha-beta-depleted transplantation in children. General study results and limits: At the one-year point after transplant, T-cell counts and TCRbeta diversity were found to come mostly from T cells that had been newly produced. By about two months after transplant, alpha-beta T cells reportedly arose from several hundred graft clones that had expanded.

The CDR3 is 13 residues long. The junction had 2 bases not matched to a gene; V was cut back by 2 bases and J by 7 bases. Looked up from germline, CDR1 is DFQATT and CDR2 is SNEGSKA (reference sequence). Unique molecular identifiers featured in how the TCRbeta library was prepared. TCRdb itself ran the PCR reads through MiXCR, one entry per CDR3 protein. The table lists 670,000 or so distinct CDR3 sequences, around 12% of them singletons. This receptor was identified in a girl aged 2-10 years with congenital amegakaryocytic thrombocytopenia, due to receive a stem cell transplant. This rearrangement joins TRBV20-1 to TRBJ1-6; the match to TRBD1 covers 7 bases. The sample in question was PBMCs, obtained before TCRalphabeta/CD19-depleted stem cell transplant. The CDR3: CSARMTGNSPLHF. CDR3 DNA: TGCAGTGCTAGAATGACAGGGAATTCACCCCTCCACTTT.